The present T cell receptor beta chain was sequenced within a study of blood T cell repertoires in COVID-19. Overall study context: Donors in the United States, Italy and Spain gave samples during acute or convalescent COVID-19.

V was clipped by 7 bases and J by 2 bases; unmatched bases: 5. This CDR3 has 15 residues. Per germline, CDR1 ENHRY and CDR2 SYGVKD. Here immunoSEQ multiplex PCR was the method, and the copy in TCRdb shows in-frame clones only, minus some. The data show 100,000 to 150,000 clones, around nine tenths seen once. The sequencing input was PBMCs or T cells enriched from blood (not recorded which). The chain recombines TRBV10-3 with TRBJ2-2; 9 bases align to TRBD1. The receptor's source is a woman in her 50s who had recovered from COVID-19. The CDR3 DNA reads TGTGCCATCACCCGGACAGGGGATAACACCGGGGAGCTGTTTTTT. Amino acids: CAITRTGDNTGELFF.